These T cell receptor beta chains were read from a single sample in a study of OX40 agonist ivuxolimab in advanced cancers. Method: immunoSEQ multiplex PCR; TCRdb's copy keeps in-frame clones and lacks some. The sample holds 60,000 to 75,000 clones, approximately 83% seen once. Sequenced material: CD4+ or CD8+ T cells sorted from blood, taken in a trial of the OX40 agonist ivuxolimab. Receptors originate from an adult with an advanced solid tumor such as melanoma, head and neck, liver or kidney cancer. Both conserved end residues are part of each CDR3. D genes are given only for firm matches.

14,TRBV18,TRBJ2-5,TRBD1,CASSPQGAGETQYF
13,TRBV5-1,TRBJ1-2,NA,CASSLERDYGYTF
17,TRBV5-1,TRBJ2-7,NA,CASSFPSGGGGSYEQYF
14,TRBV5-1,TRBJ1-1,NA,CASSWANRNTEAFF
12,TRBV7-9,TRBJ2-1,NA,CASSHDWNEQFF
13,TRBV29-1,TRBJ1-1,NA,CSAVRHPNTEAFF
12,TRBV5-1,TRBJ2-7,TRBD1,CASSFQGAEQYF
14,TRBV5-1,TRBJ2-5,NA,CASSPLPAQETQYF
18,TRBV7-9,TRBJ1-4,NA,CASSPLIGVGRANEKLFF
14,TRBV9,TRBJ2-2,NA,CASSRVPSTGELFF
16,TRBV2,TRBJ2-3,TRBD2,CASSNSGTINTDTQYF
15,TRBV14,TRBJ2-7,NA,CASSHSRVPPYEQYF
17,TRBV14,TRBJ2-2,TRBD1,CASSQDPGQGLRGELFF
12,TRBV29-1,TRBJ2-7,NA,CSVKDGGSEQYF
13,TRBV14,TRBJ2-2,NA,CASSPSYTGELFF
17,TRBV7-8,TRBJ2-7,NA,CASSRLATGSSQREQYF
16,TRBV2,TRBJ2-3,TRBD2,CASSPTSGGRTDTQYF
14,TRBV6-5,TRBJ1-6,TRBD1,CASRDRARDSPLHF
13,TRBV2,TRBJ1-4,NA,CASSEGFPEKLFF
18,TRBV4-1,TRBJ1-1,NA,CASSLSLLEGWRNTEAFF
16,TRBV11-2,TRBJ2-2,NA,CASSYSPQGHTGELFF
13,TRBV7-8,TRBJ1-4,NA,CASLAQSNEKLFF
15,TRBV9,TRBJ1-2,TRBD1,CASSTTTGEGSGYTF
15,TRBV4-1,TRBJ2-5,TRBD1,CASSQTQTGRETQYF
14,TRBV11-2,TRBJ1-4,TRBD1,CASSKGATNEKLFF
12,TRBV14,TRBJ2-7,NA,CASSQDYYEQYF
15,TRBV5-4,TRBJ2-7,NA,CASSPETAARGEQYF
15,TRBV5-1,TRBJ1-2,TRBD1,CASSLARRGQGGYTF
18,TRBV4-2,TRBJ2-6,NA,CASSPGGGDRAGANVLTF
14,TRBV28,TRBJ1-4,TRBD1,CASSGGQGSGKLFF
17,TRBV5-6,TRBJ2-6,TRBD1,CASSFGTGTSGANVLTF
14,TRBV21-1,TRBJ2-7,NA,CASSSVRGSYEQYF
14,TRBV5-1,NA,TRBD1,CASSPGQDPYEQYF
14,TRBV15,TRBJ1-5,NA,CATSILQPDQPQHF
16,TRBV9,TRBJ2-2,NA,CASSKETAKLTGELFF
13,TRBV28,TRBJ2-7,NA,CASRPVGVADPYF
13,TRBV9,TRBJ2-3,NA,CASSVEYVDTQYF
16,TRBV5-1,NA,TRBD2,CASSLAGLAGGYEQYF
14,TRBV5-1,TRBJ2-2,TRBD2,CASSLRGGTGELFF
14,TRBV19,TRBJ1-6,NA,CASTRQDGNSPLHF
14,TRBV5-1,TRBJ2-1,NA,CASSLEGRRDEQFF
16,TRBV5-4,TRBJ2-3,NA,CASSPGRGGFTDTQYF
15,TRBV5-1,TRBJ2-3,TRBD2,CASSPTSGASDTQYF
14,TRBV27,TRBJ2-2,NA,CASSPSTNTGELFF
15,TRBV5-6,TRBJ2-5,TRBD1,CASTKTGGIEETQYF
16,TRBV7-9,TRBJ1-1,NA,CASSLRSNRMNTEAFF
14,TRBV5-6,TRBJ1-2,TRBD1,CASSPKPTGRHYTF
15,TRBV6-6,TRBJ2-7,NA,CASSYTEWSSYEQYF
16,TRBV5-1,TRBJ2-5,TRBD2,CASSLGPGGAQETQYF
13,TRBV5-1,TRBJ1-2,NA,CASSPGAEDGYTF
13,TRBV19,TRBJ1-1,NA,CASSGGPNTEAFF
18,TRBV5-1,TRBJ2-2,TRBD1,CASSLASEGASSTGELFF
16,TRBV19,TRBJ2-3,NA,CASSIGRSGGTDTQYF
14,TRBV16,TRBJ1-1,NA,CASSQRGANTEAFF
14,TRBV6-5,TRBJ1-5,NA,CASSYGGVGQPQHF
14,TRBV5-6,TRBJ1-5,NA,CASSLGVGNQPQHF
16,TRBV4-2,TRBJ2-3,TRBD2,CASSPRTSGGRDTQYF